This T cell receptor beta chain was documented in a study of control samples from healthy donors and cancer patients. Sequenced by immunoSEQ multiplex PCR; TCRdb stores in-frame clones only, minus some. The data hold around 59,000 clones, with roughly 90% observed a single time. The sample taken for sequencing was PBMCs. This receptor was taken from a man aged 40-49 years with colorectal cancer.

CDR3: CASSSLDREYTEAFF. In DNA form, the CDR3 reads TGCGCCAGCAGCTCGTTGGACAGGGAGTACACTGAAGCTTTCTTT. The chain carries TRBV5-1 and TRBJ1-1; 8 bases agree with TRBD1. The V and J ends lost 3 bases and 3 bases, in that order; junction bases with no gene match: 7. The CDR3 has 15 amino acids. Germline CDR1 and CDR2: SGHRS and YFSETQ.